This entry concerns a single T cell receptor (beta chain). The antigen is unknown. Some clones are missing from TCRdb's copy, which holds only in-frame ones; the method was immunoSEQ multiplex PCR. The sample holds roughly 380,000 clones; around 87% are singletons and the top ten take around 3.5%. The CDR3 consists of 13 residues. The V and J ends lost 3 bases and 10 bases respectively, with 14 bases between them. The data belong to a study of Ad26.COV2.S vaccination and SARS-CoV-2 variants. Overall study results and limits: Placebo and vaccine recipients had non-spike TCR breadth that was similar.

Treatment in this sample: 15 to 20 received Ad26.COV2.S at low or high dose, single or two shots; 5 received placebo; per-sample allocation not given. The samples date from day 63 after the first vaccine or placebo injection. A Boston adult aged 18-55 years was the donor. The sample consisted of peripheral blood, taken in a trial of Ad26.COV2.S vaccine versus placebo. The chain has TRBV12-3 or TRBV12-4 and TRBJ2-3; D may be TRBD1 or TRBD2 (5 bases each). The TCR comes from a person aged 18 to 59 who received the Ad26.COV2.S COVID-19 vaccine or a placebo. Here the CDR3 reads CASSFPPSRAQYF. As DNA, the CDR3 is TGTGCCAGCAGTTTCCCGCCTAGCAGGGCGCAGTATTTT.